A selection of T cell receptor beta chains follows, all from one sample in a study of shared clonotypes between healthy human individuals. Assay used: immunoSEQ multiplex PCR; TCRdb lists only in-frame clones, some missing. This sample has roughly 2,300,000 clones; 80% to 95% occur once, and the top ten carry around 0.38%. Sequencing used naive CD4+ T cells from PBMCs. The receptors were gathered from a man younger than 35 in good health. Some clones in this sample may be carry-over from other donors' samples. Both conserved end residues are part of each CDR3. Fields, in order: J gene, clone size, V gene, D gene, CDR3 protein, CDR3 DNA. The D gene is left open where the match is weak. Expanded clones are given a class, and other clones once, few, many or no size at all.

J gene: TRBJ2-2; clone size: once; V gene: TRBV6-1; D gene: -; CDR3 protein: CASSDEGSVGVGELFF; CDR3 DNA: TGTGCCAGCAGTGATGAGGGGTCGGTGGGTGTCGGGGAGCTGTTTTTT
J gene: TRBJ2-2; clone size: -; V gene: TRBV9; D gene: TRBD2; CDR3 protein: CASSPSVSGGDTGELFF; CDR3 DNA: TGTGCCAGCAGCCCCTCCGTGAGCGGGGGGGACACCGGGGAGCTGTTTTTT
J gene: TRBJ2-7; clone size: -; V gene: TRBV7-6; D gene: -; CDR3 protein: CASSPPEGRSYEQYF; CDR3 DNA: TGTGCCAGCAGCCCCCCGGAGGGCCGCTCCTACGAGCAGTACTTC
J gene: TRBJ2-1; clone size: -; V gene: TRBV27; D gene: -; CDR3 protein: CASSLGNEQFF; CDR3 DNA: TGTGCCAGCAGTTTGGGGAATGAGCAGTTCTTC
J gene: TRBJ1-1; clone size: -; V gene: TRBV2; D gene: -; CDR3 protein: CASSDRGSWTEAFF; CDR3 DNA: TGTGCCAGCAGTGACAGGGGCTCGTGGACTGAAGCTTTCTTT
J gene: TRBJ1-2; clone size: -; V gene: TRBV6-6; D gene: -; CDR3 protein: CASSYSTAHGYTF; CDR3 DNA: TGTGCCAGCAGTTACTCGACAGCCCATGGCTACACCTTC
J gene: TRBJ2-7; clone size: -; V gene: TRBV2; D gene: -; CDR3 protein: CASSYRDPYEQYF; CDR3 DNA: TGTGCCAGCAGTTATAGGGATCCCTACGAGCAGTACTTC
J gene: TRBJ2-1; clone size: -; V gene: TRBV4-1; D gene: -; CDR3 protein: CASSQEGETYNEQFF; CDR3 DNA: TGCGCCAGCAGCCAAGAAGGGGAGACCTACAATGAGCAGTTCTTC
J gene: TRBJ1-1; clone size: -; V gene: TRBV27; D gene: -; CDR3 protein: CASSYRAGGTEAFF; CDR3 DNA: TGTGCCAGCAGTTACCGGGCCGGGGGCACTGAAGCTTTCTTT
J gene: TRBJ2-7; clone size: -; V gene: TRBV9; D gene: TRBD1; CDR3 protein: CASSASGGLVYEQYF; CDR3 DNA: TGTGCCAGCAGCGCCTCAGGGGGATTAGTCTACGAGCAGTACTTC
J gene: TRBJ2-7; clone size: -; V gene: TRBV5-8; D gene: TRBD1; CDR3 protein: CASSLAGRGRSYEQYF; CDR3 DNA: TGTGCCAGCAGCTTGGCCGGCAGGGGGCGATCCTACGAGCAGTACTTC
J gene: TRBJ1-1; clone size: -; V gene: TRBV27; D gene: -; CDR3 protein: CASSFFRGERVGTEAFF; CDR3 DNA: TGTGCCAGCAGTTTTTTCAGGGGCGAACGGGTCGGCACTGAAGCTTTCTTT
J gene: TRBJ2-2; clone size: -; V gene: TRBV2; D gene: -; CDR3 protein: CASSEESRGELFF; CDR3 DNA: TGTGCCAGCAGTGAAGAGTCCCGCGGGGAGCTGTTTTTT
J gene: TRBJ1-5; clone size: -; V gene: TRBV27; D gene: -; CDR3 protein: CASSPERYQGYRFGSNQPQHF; CDR3 DNA: TGTGCCAGCAGCCCCGAAAGATACCAGGGGTATAGGTTTGGCAGCAATCAGCCCCAGCATTTT
J gene: TRBJ1-5; clone size: -; V gene: TRBV6-1; D gene: TRBD1; CDR3 protein: CASSEGTGGFSQPQHF; CDR3 DNA: TGTGCCAGCAGTGAAGGGACAGGGGGGTTCAGCCAGCCCCAGCATTTT
J gene: TRBJ2-7; clone size: -; V gene: TRBV28; D gene: TRBD1; CDR3 protein: CASSPGQGYSYEQYF; CDR3 DNA: TGTGCCAGCAGTCCGGGACAGGGCTACTCCTACGAGCAGTACTTC
J gene: TRBJ2-5; clone size: -; V gene: TRBV21-1; D gene: -; CDR3 protein: CASSISGRALGETQYF; CDR3 DNA: TGTGCCAGCAGTATTAGCGGGAGGGCCCTTGGTGAGACCCAGTACTTC
J gene: TRBJ1-5; clone size: -; V gene: TRBV30; D gene: TRBD1; CDR3 protein: CAWTRDRDQPQHF; CDR3 DNA: TGTGCCTGGACCCGGGACAGGGATCAGCCCCAGCATTTT
J gene: TRBJ2-5; clone size: -; V gene: TRBV4-1; D gene: -; CDR3 protein: CASSPPGGAQETQYF; CDR3 DNA: TGCGCCAGCAGCCCCCCGGGTGGGGCCCAAGAGACCCAGTACTTC
J gene: TRBJ2-3; clone size: -; V gene: TRBV12-5; D gene: -; CDR3 protein: CASGPGHTLADKIYTQYF; CDR3 DNA: TGTGCTAGTGGTCCCGGACACACACTCGCGGATAAAATATATACGCAGTATTTT
J gene: TRBJ2-5; clone size: -; V gene: TRBV7-9; D gene: -; CDR3 protein: CASSARLREETQYF; CDR3 DNA: TGTGCCAGCAGCGCACGGTTAAGGGAAGAGACCCAGTACTTC
J gene: TRBJ1-2; clone size: -; V gene: TRBV19; D gene: TRBD1; CDR3 protein: CASSRGQGFYTF; CDR3 DNA: TGTGCCAGTAGCCGGGGACAGGGCTTCTACACCTTC
J gene: TRBJ1-2; clone size: -; V gene: TRBV5-4; D gene: TRBD1; CDR3 protein: CASSPDRGYGYTF; CDR3 DNA: TGTGCCAGCAGCCCTGACAGGGGCTATGGCTACACCTTC
J gene: TRBJ1-1; clone size: -; V gene: TRBV7-6; D gene: -; CDR3 protein: CASSRRAGNTEAFF; CDR3 DNA: TGTGCCAGCAGCCGCAGGGCGGGGAACACTGAAGCTTTCTTT
J gene: TRBJ1-2; clone size: -; V gene: TRBV29-1; D gene: -; CDR3 protein: CSVEGDFYTF; CDR3 DNA: TGCAGCGTTGAGGGGGACTTCTACACCTTC
J gene: TRBJ2-5; clone size: -; V gene: TRBV7-8; D gene: -; CDR3 protein: CASSFSGEETQYF; CDR3 DNA: TGTGCCAGCAGCTTCTCAGGTGAAGAGACCCAGTACTTC
J gene: TRBJ2-7; clone size: -; V gene: TRBV19; D gene: -; CDR3 protein: CASSGPGVNTYEQYF; CDR3 DNA: TGTGCCAGTAGTGGCCCAGGGGTAAATACCTACGAGCAGTACTTC
J gene: TRBJ1-5; clone size: -; V gene: TRBV10-1; D gene: -; CDR3 protein: CASSESLGQPQHF; CDR3 DNA: TGCGCCAGCAGTGAGTCGTTGGGACAGCCCCAGCATTTT
J gene: TRBJ2-2; clone size: -; V gene: TRBV11-2; D gene: TRBD1; CDR3 protein: CASSLGGAGTANTGELFF; CDR3 DNA: TGTGCCAGCAGCTTAGGAGGGGCCGGGACAGCCAACACCGGGGAGCTGTTTTTT
J gene: TRBJ2-5; clone size: -; V gene: TRBV2; D gene: -; CDR3 protein: CASSETQYF; CDR3 DNA: TGTGCCAGCAGTGAGACCCAGTACTTC
J gene: TRBJ1-4; clone size: -; V gene: TRBV6-1; D gene: -; CDR3 protein: CASSEGWTDEKLFF; CDR3 DNA: TGTGCCAGCAGTGAAGGCTGGACAGATGAAAAACTGTTTTTT
J gene: TRBJ2-1; clone size: -; V gene: TRBV9; D gene: TRBD2; CDR3 protein: CASSVTSSKLYNEQFF; CDR3 DNA: TGTGCCAGCAGCGTGACTAGCTCTAAATTATACAATGAGCAGTTCTTC
J gene: TRBJ2-6; clone size: -; V gene: TRBV2; D gene: -; CDR3 protein: CASEGFINSGANVLTF; CDR3 DNA: TGTGCCAGCGAGGGATTTATCAACTCTGGGGCCAACGTCCTGACTTTC
J gene: TRBJ2-7; clone size: -; V gene: TRBV6-5; D gene: TRBD1; CDR3 protein: CASSWDRGSYEQYF; CDR3 DNA: TGTGCCAGCAGCTGGGACAGGGGGTCCTACGAGCAGTACTTC
J gene: TRBJ2-1; clone size: -; V gene: TRBV9; D gene: -; CDR3 protein: CASSRLGQGANEQFF; CDR3 DNA: TGTGCCAGCTCCCGCCTAGGGCAGGGCGCCAATGAGCAGTTCTTC
J gene: TRBJ1-1; clone size: -; V gene: TRBV9; D gene: -; CDR3 protein: CASSVGAGDWDTEAFF; CDR3 DNA: TGTGCCAGCAGCGTAGGTGCAGGGGATTGGGACACTGAAGCTTTCTTT
J gene: TRBJ2-3; clone size: -; V gene: TRBV28; D gene: -; CDR3 protein: CASKPTQGGWTDTQYF; CDR3 DNA: TGTGCCAGCAAACCGACCCAGGGGGGGTGGACAGATACGCAGTATTTT
J gene: TRBJ2-5; clone size: -; V gene: TRBV7-3; D gene: -; CDR3 protein: CASSTTLRGASETQYF; CDR3 DNA: TGTGCCAGCTCAACTACTCTCAGGGGCGCCTCGGAGACCCAGTACTTC
J gene: TRBJ1-4; clone size: -; V gene: TRBV7-2; D gene: -; CDR3 protein: CASSLFSTAEKLFF; CDR3 DNA: TGTGCCAGCAGCTTATTTAGTACAGCTGAAAAACTGTTTTTT
J gene: TRBJ1-5; clone size: -; V gene: TRBV4-1; D gene: -; CDR3 protein: CASSQPQRGEPQHF; CDR3 DNA: TGCGCCAGCAGCCAACCCCAGAGAGGCGAGCCCCAGCATTTT
J gene: TRBJ2-3; clone size: -; V gene: TRBV9; D gene: -; CDR3 protein: CASSVRAPSTDTQYF; CDR3 DNA: TGTGCCAGCAGCGTGCGGGCCCCTAGCACAGATACGCAGTATTTT
J gene: TRBJ2-1; clone size: -; V gene: TRBV28; D gene: TRBD2; CDR3 protein: CASSFRTGGGTSGIDEQFF; CDR3 DNA: TGTGCCAGCAGTTTCCGGACAGGGGGCGGGACTAGCGGGATAGATGAGCAGTTCTTC
J gene: TRBJ2-2; clone size: -; V gene: TRBV27; D gene: -; CDR3 protein: CASSLARAGELFF; CDR3 DNA: TGTGCCAGCAGTTTGGCCCGGGCCGGGGAGCTGTTTTTT
J gene: TRBJ1-2; clone size: once; V gene: TRBV28; D gene: -; CDR3 protein: CASSPLVGGYTF; CDR3 DNA: TGTGCCAGCAGCCCCCTCGTGGGGGGCTACACCTTC
J gene: TRBJ2-7; clone size: -; V gene: TRBV6-1; D gene: -; CDR3 protein: CASSVGALGGWQYF; CDR3 DNA: TGTGCCAGCAGTGTGGGGGCCTTGGGTGGATGGCAGTACTTC
J gene: TRBJ1-2; clone size: -; V gene: TRBV28; D gene: -; CDR3 protein: CASTPGGILYGYTF; CDR3 DNA: TGTGCCAGCACCCCCGGGGGGATTTTATATGGCTACACCTTC
J gene: TRBJ1-3; clone size: -; V gene: TRBV9; D gene: -; CDR3 protein: CASTRGDTGNTIYF; CDR3 DNA: TGTGCCAGCACCCGAGGGGACACTGGAAACACCATATATTTT
J gene: TRBJ2-2; clone size: -; V gene: TRBV28; D gene: -; CDR3 protein: CASTSQGRNTGELFF; CDR3 DNA: TGTGCCAGCACCTCACAGGGCCGGAACACCGGGGAGCTGTTTTTT
J gene: TRBJ1-2; clone size: -; V gene: TRBV28; D gene: -; CDR3 protein: CASSLVGGVGYTF; CDR3 DNA: TGTGCCAGCAGTTTAGTGGGGGGTGTTGGCTACACCTTC
J gene: TRBJ2-1; clone size: -; V gene: TRBV5-1; D gene: TRBD2; CDR3 protein: CASSQTAGVGNEQFF; CDR3 DNA: TGCGCCAGCAGCCAGACAGCGGGAGTGGGCAATGAGCAGTTCTTC
J gene: TRBJ2-1; clone size: -; V gene: TRBV7-2; D gene: -; CDR3 protein: CASSLRASGQGLSNEQFF; CDR3 DNA: TGTGCCAGCAGCTTAAGGGCCTCCGGGCAGGGCCTTAGTAATGAGCAGTTCTTC
J gene: TRBJ2-3; clone size: -; V gene: TRBV5-1; D gene: TRBD1; CDR3 protein: CASSPLGDRGNTQYF; CDR3 DNA: TGCGCCAGCAGCCCCCTAGGGGACAGGGGAAATACGCAGTATTTT
J gene: TRBJ1-6; clone size: -; V gene: TRBV4-3; D gene: -; CDR3 protein: CASSQDSGRHYSPLHF; CDR3 DNA: TGCGCCAGCAGCCAAGATTCGGGCAGACACTATTCACCCCTCCACTTT
J gene: TRBJ2-5; clone size: -; V gene: TRBV28; D gene: -; CDR3 protein: CASSATGRSQYF; CDR3 DNA: TGTGCCAGCAGCGCTACAGGTCGTTCCCAGTACTTC